The clone carrying this T cell receptor (beta chain) was picked up many times. What it recognizes is unknown. This CDR3 is 13 amino acids long. CDR1 is ENHRY and CDR2 is SYGVKD in the germline V gene. V lost 8 bases, J lost 5 bases, and 4 bases stayed unmatched. Patients were excluded because of uncontrolled infection, other autoimmune disease, pregnancy or lactation. This record belongs to a study of T cells in Graves' hyperthyroidism and ophthalmopathy. It was RNA transcripts that yielded the amplified TCR beta CDR3 regions. First-round RT-PCR with HTBI primers amplified the TCR CDR3 region. MiXCR, applied by TCRdb to the multiplex PCR reads, yields one record per CDR3 protein. The data show about 180,000 distinct CDR3 sequences, more than 15% seen once. The study's findings and limits: Expanded thyroid clonotypes (above 0.001) were mostly also found in blood.

Sequenced material: blood. J is TRBJ2-4 and V is TRBV10-3; the match to TRBD1 covers 9 bases. The receptor was derived from a woman aged 45-60 years with Graves' hyperthyroidism. In DNA form, the CDR3 reads TGTGCCATCGGACGGACAGGGGAAAACATTCAGTACTTC. Amino acid sequence: CAIGRTGENIQYF.